The rows below give T cell receptor beta chains drawn from one sample of a study of CD8+ T cells in alopecia areata. Clones were sequenced by immunoSEQ multiplex PCR, and TCRdb holds only the in-frame ones, with some missing. This table holds approximately 54,000 clones, around 96% found once. The sequenced sample was CD8+ T cells sorted from blood, obtained at week 0. These receptors came from a human donor with alopecia areata. Both conserved end residues are part of each CDR3.

j_call cdr3_length v_call cdr3_aa
TRBJ2-3 14 TRBV7-2 CASSLLVVGDTQYF
TRBJ1-1 14 TRBV7-8 CASSPGWTGEGAFF
TRBJ1-4 16 TRBV4-3 CASSADTGGRDEKLFF
TRBJ1-5 13 TRBV6-6 CASTQYSNQPQHF
TRBJ2-7 14 TRBV4-1 CASSQNPGSYEQYF
TRBJ2-5 14 TRBV2 CASSAGGSGPVRYF
TRBJ2-7 14 TRBV29-1 CSVEDYTGTYEQYF
TRBJ2-3 15 TRBV9 CASSTTAESTDTQYF
TRBJ1-4 14 TRBV4-1 CASSQGQGDEKLFF
TRBJ1-4 16 TRBV4-3 CASSQGPDRPNEKLFF
TRBJ2-5 14 TRBV29-1 CSVEVGGSQETQYF
TRBJ2-1 14 TRBV19 CASNFGGDYNEQFF
TRBJ2-7 17 TRBV4-1 CASSQEGGGLSSYEQYF
TRBJ2-3 15 TRBV7-3 CASSQGDLGTDTQYF
TRBJ1-6 14 TRBV10-2 CASSGTDYNSPLHF
TRBJ1-1 15 TRBV7-2 CASSLTAGLGTEAFF
TRBJ2-5 16 TRBV5-1 CASSLALAGLQETQYF
TRBJ2-1 13 TRBV7-9 CASSSNSNNEQFF
TRBJ1-5 13 TRBV19 CASSMAGNQPQHF
TRBJ2-3 18 TRBV9 CASSVGPGGGASSDTQYF
TRBJ2-4 11 TRBV14 CASSLGHTKYF
TRBJ2-1 13 TRBV10-3 CAITERNNERQFF
TRBJ2-5 16 TRBV13 CASSFSGTNLQETQYF
TRBJ2-5 16 TRBV29-1 CSVELKGLAGPTKQYF
TRBJ1-1 12 TRBV29-1 CSVDGINTEAFF
TRBJ2-5 14 TRBV14 CASSAPGGAETQYF
TRBJ1-2 14 TRBV7-2 CASTDDRGWDGYTF
TRBJ2-2 16 TRBV4-1 CASSQEVYRPTGELFF
TRBJ2-5 15 TRBV4-3 CASSQDFRSQETQYF
TRBJ2-3 15 TRBV6-5 CASGVLAGAQDTQYF
TRBJ2-7 13 TRBV27 CASSLSGNYEQYF
TRBJ2-2 16 TRBV9 CASSKPGGANTGELFF
TRBJ1-1 15 TRBV30 CAWSELRTGAAEAFF
TRBJ1-5 15 TRBV4-1 CASSQEPRRYQPQHF
TRBJ2-5 15 TRBV7-8 CASSSRLAEQETQYF
TRBJ2-1 14 TRBV29-1 CSAQGLADYNEQFF
TRBJ2-3 12 TRBV29-1 CSAAGDSDTQYF
TRBJ2-1 15 TRBV5-1 CASSWAQGVFNEQFF
TRBJ2-1 16 TRBV7-7 CASSLSGGAPDNEQFF
TRBJ2-3 18 TRBV5-1 CASSQPLVKLTSTDTQYF
TRBJ2-3 12 TRBV9 CASSAFTDTQYF
TRBJ2-3 16 TRBV7-9 CASSFTSGGAKDTQYF
TRBJ2-2 16 TRBV19 CASSEGQGFPTGELFF
TRBJ2-1 15 TRBV7-2 CASSEGLRSYNEQFF
TRBJ2-7 15 TRBV7-9 CASSPKTRREFEQYF
TRBJ2-1 16 TRBV7-2 CASSSWASGSHNEQFF
TRBJ2-1 15 TRBV7-8 CASSPRGGIYNEQFF
TRBJ2-7 14 TRBV10-3 CATLGSSRAYEQYF
TRBJ1-1 12 TRBV7-9 CASSLGGQKAFF
TRBJ2-1 14 TRBV10-2 CASSEGGSYNEQFF
TRBJ2-1 13 TRBV29-1 CSVSTPSYNEQFF
TRBJ2-1 10 TRBV2 CASIGNEQFF
TRBJ2-3 15 TRBV5-6 CASSLWGRSTDTQYF
TRBJ2-1 14 TRBV19 CASSALDWGGEQFF
TRBJ2-3 15 TRBV27 CASSLGGRRTDTQYF
TRBJ2-7 14 TRBV7-2 CGSGGWPMRGEQYF
TRBJ2-7 13 TRBV13 CASSPGLVYEQYF
TRBJ2-2 13 TRBV5-4 CASSLGDPGELFF
TRBJ1-2 12 TRBV29-1 CSVKTEAYGYTF
TRBJ1-1 13 TRBV29-1 CSVETAANTEAFF